Below, 5 T cell receptor beta chains from the same sample are listed, as sequenced in a study of blood T cells in healthy people across ages. A second PCR, run for about 7 to 12 cycles, used a sample-barcoded 5' primer plus a J-beta primer mix. TCRdb itself ran the 5' RACE reads through MiXCR, one entry per CDR3 protein. Of some 710,000 distinct CDR3 sequences listed, about a fifth are singletons. Sequenced sample: blood. The receptor source for this set is a man in his sixties or seventies in good health.

This clonotype was found a few times. The chain uses TRBV2 and TRBJ2-5, with 10 bases lining up with TRBD2. Germline V CDR1 and CDR2: SNHLY, FYNNEI. The CDR3 runs to 15 residues. V dropped 6 bases and J dropped 9; count of bases not matched to a gene: 13. CDR3 in DNA: TGTGCCAGCAGCCCAAAAGGACTAGCGGTGGTGGCCCAGTACTTC. Protein: CASSPKGLAVVAQYF.

This clonotype was found once. The J gene is TRBJ2-4, the V gene TRBV12-3 or TRBV12-4; D remains unclear. This CDR3 is 15 amino acids long. Trimming removed 7 bases from V and 0 bases from J, with 13 bases in between. The DNA of the CDR3 is TGTGCCAGCACGAAGACGGTCCTAGCCAAAAACATTCAGTACTTC. Encoded protein: CASTKTVLAKNIQYF.

V usage is TRBV28 and J usage is TRBJ2-7, with TRBD2 matching over 11 bases. Per the germline V gene, CDR1 is MDHEN and CDR2 is SYDVKM. The CDR3 length is 15 residues. Losses at the gene ends were 5 bases for V and 2 bases for J; bases not matched to a gene: 5. The CDR3, as DNA: TGTGCCAGCAGTCATGGGACTAGCGGCGCCTACGAGCAGTACTTC. Its translation: CASSHGTSGAYEQYF.

This clonotype came up a few times. The chain has TRBV7-2 and TRBJ2-3; TRBD2 matches at 7 bases. Germline V gene sequence: CDR1 SGHTA, CDR2 FQGNSA. After removal of 5 bases from V and 4 bases from J, the junction contained 3 bases not matched to a gene. CDR3 size: 13 residues. The CDR3 DNA reads TGTACCAGCAGCGGACTAGTGGCAGATACGCAGTATTTT. Translating gives CTSSGLVADTQYF. The whole variable domain, filled in from reference TRBV7-2 and TRBJ2-3, reads GAGVSQSPSNKVTEKGKDVELRCDPISGHTALYWYRQSLGQGLEFLIYFQGNSAPDKSGLPSDRFSAERTGGSVSTLTIQRTQQEDSAVYLCTSSGLVADTQYFGPGTRLTVL.

The chain recombines TRBV5-1 with TRBJ2-3, with a weak D call TRBD1 (5 bases). Trimming took 4 bases from V and 6 from J, leaving 15 bases between them. The CDR3 is 14 amino acids. Germline lookup yields CDR1 SGHRS and CDR2 YFSETQ. In nucleotides, the CDR3 is TGCGCCAGCAGCCCTCGACAGTTCGCTGATACGCAGTATTTT. Translation gives CASSPRQFADTQYF. Filled out from reference TRBV5-1 and TRBJ2-3, the complete variable domain reads KAGVTQTPRYLIKTRGQQVTLSCSPISGHRSVSWYQQTPGQGLQFLFEYFSETQRNKGNFPGRFSGRQFSNSRSEMNVSTLELGDSALYLCASSPRQFADTQYFGPGTRLTVL.